The clone carrying this T cell receptor (beta chain) is deemed medium-sized. The CDR3 totals 14 residues. Germline values: CDR1 MNHEY, CDR2 SMNVEV (reference sequence). The junction had 3 bases not matched to a gene; V was cut back by 6 bases and J by 2 bases. This table comes from immunoSEQ multiplex PCR, and its TCRdb copy is limited to in-frame clones, with some not included. This sample carries 1,500 to 2,000 clones, none of them present only once. The sample is drawn from a study of T cells after posttransplantation cyclophosphamide. A marrow graft followed busulfan-fludarabine conditioning, with cyclophosphamide on days +3 and +4.

This TCR was recovered from a male patient in his sixties who received an allogeneic stem cell transplant from an unrelated donor, was CMV-positive, and had acute and chronic GVHD. Some of the T cells may derive from the graft donor. V is TRBV27 and J is TRBJ2-3; 9 positions match TRBD1. The material was PBMCs, obtained 372 days after allogeneic stem cell transplant with posttransplant cyclophosphamide. The CDR3 reads CASRRQGVTDTQYF. DNA of the CDR3: TGTGCCAGCAGAAGACAGGGGGTCACAGATACGCAGTATTTT.